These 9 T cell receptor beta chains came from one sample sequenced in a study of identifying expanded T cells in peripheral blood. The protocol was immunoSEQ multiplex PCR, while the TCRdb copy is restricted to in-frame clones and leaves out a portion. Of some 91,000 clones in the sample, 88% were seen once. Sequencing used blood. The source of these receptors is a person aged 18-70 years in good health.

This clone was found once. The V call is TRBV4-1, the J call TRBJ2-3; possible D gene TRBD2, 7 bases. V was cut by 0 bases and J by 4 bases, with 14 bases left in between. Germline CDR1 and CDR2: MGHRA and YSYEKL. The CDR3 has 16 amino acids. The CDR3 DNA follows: TGCGCCAGCAGCCAAGAACTGGGGGCGGGGGCAGATACGCAGTATTTT. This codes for CASSQELGAGADTQYF.

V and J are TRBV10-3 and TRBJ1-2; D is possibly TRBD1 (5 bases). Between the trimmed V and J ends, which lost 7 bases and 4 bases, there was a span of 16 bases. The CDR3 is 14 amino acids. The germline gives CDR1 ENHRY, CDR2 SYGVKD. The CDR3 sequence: CAINPTVGVYGYTF. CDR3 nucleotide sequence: TGTGCCATCAATCCGACAGTCGGGGTCTATGGCTACACCTTC.

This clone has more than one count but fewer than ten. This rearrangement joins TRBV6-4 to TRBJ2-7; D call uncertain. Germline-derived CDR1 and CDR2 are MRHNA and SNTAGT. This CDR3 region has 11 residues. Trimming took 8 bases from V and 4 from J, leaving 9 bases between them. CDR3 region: CASGWSYEQYF. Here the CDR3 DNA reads TGTGCCAGCGGGTGGAGTTACGAGCAGTACTTC.

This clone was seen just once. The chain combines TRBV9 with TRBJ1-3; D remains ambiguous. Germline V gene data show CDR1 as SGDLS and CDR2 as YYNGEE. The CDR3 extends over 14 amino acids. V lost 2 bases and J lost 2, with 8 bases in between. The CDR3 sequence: CASSVQPTGNTIYF. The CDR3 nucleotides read TGTGCCAGCAGCGTCCAACCAACTGGAAACACCATATATTTT.

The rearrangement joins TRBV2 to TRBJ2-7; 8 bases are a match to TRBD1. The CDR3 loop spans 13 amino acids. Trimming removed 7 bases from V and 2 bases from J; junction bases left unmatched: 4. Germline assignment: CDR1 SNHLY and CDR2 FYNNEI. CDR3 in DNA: TGTGCCAGCAAAGGACAGGGTGCCTACGAGCAGTACTTC. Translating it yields CASKGQGAYEQYF.

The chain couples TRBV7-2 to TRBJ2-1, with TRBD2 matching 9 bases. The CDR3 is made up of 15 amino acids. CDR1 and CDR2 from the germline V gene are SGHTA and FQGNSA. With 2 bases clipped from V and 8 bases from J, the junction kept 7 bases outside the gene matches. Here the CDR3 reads CASSLSGRKRDEQFF. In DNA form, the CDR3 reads TGTGCCAGCAGCTTAAGCGGGAGGAAGAGGGATGAGCAGTTCTTC.

CDR3 coding DNA: TGTGCCAGCAGCCCCGAGTACGCTTCCTACGAGCAGTACTTC. This encodes CASSPEYASYEQYF. The rearrangement links TRBV5-4 to TRBJ2-5; D unresolved. The J call may be in error: the DNA end matches TRBJ2-7 better. Germline assignment: CDR1 SGHNT and CDR2 YYREEE (reference sequence). This CDR3 comprises 14 residues.

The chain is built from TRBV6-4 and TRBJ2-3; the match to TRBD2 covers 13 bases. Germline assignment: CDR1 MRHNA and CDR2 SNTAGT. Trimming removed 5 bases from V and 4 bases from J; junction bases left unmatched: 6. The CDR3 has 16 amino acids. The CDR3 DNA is TGTGCCAGCAGTCCCCGAGGGACTAGCGGGGCAGATACGCAGTATTTT. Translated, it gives CASSPRGTSGADTQYF.

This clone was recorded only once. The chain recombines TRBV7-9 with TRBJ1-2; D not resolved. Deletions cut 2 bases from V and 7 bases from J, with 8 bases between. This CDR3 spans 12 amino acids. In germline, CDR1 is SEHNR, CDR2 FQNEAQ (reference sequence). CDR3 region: CASSLIGRGYTF. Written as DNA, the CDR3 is TGTGCCAGCAGCTTAATCGGCCGTGGCTACACCTTC.